This T cell receptor beta chain was found in a study of shared clonotypes between healthy human individuals. The assay was immunoSEQ multiplex PCR, and TCRdb's table has in-frame clones only and misses some. The table shows roughly 2,500,000 clones, with 80% to 95% occurring only once. From germline, CDR1 is SEHNR and CDR2 FQNEAQ (reference sequence). Trimming removed 1 base at V and 6 bases at J, with 19 bases between. CDR3 length: 17 residues. The TCR comes from a man between 18 and 29 years old in good health. Some clones in this sample may be carry-over from other donors' samples. Sequencing used naive CD4+ T cells from PBMCs. Subset here: CD45RA+ positively selected. V is TRBV7-9 and J is TRBJ2-1; D could derive from TRBD1 or TRBD2 (6 bases each). The CDR3 nucleotides read TGTGCCAGCAGCTTAGAGGGGGGAGCGGGTCGTATCAATGAGCAGTTCTTC. It translates to CASSLEGGAGRINEQFF.